The T cell receptor (beta chain) under discussion was sequenced for a study of prognosis after radiotherapy for stage I lung cancer. About the research overall: Of the enrolled patients, fourteen had newly diagnosed primary stage I lung tumors, while several had oligometastatic NSCLC following surgical resection of the primary tumor. Six to eight patients presented with squamous cell carcinoma, roughly twelve with adenocarcinoma.

This clonotype has only a few counts. Trimming took 3 bases from V and 4 from J, leaving 9 bases between them. This CDR3 is built from 13 residues. The authors amplified TCR beta CDR3 from genomic DNA using two-round multiplex PCR. The use of primers specific to each TRBV and TRBJ gene characterized first-round PCR. MiXCR, run by TCRdb on the multiplex PCR reads, gives a single entry per CDR3 protein. This repertoire shows 20,000 to 30,000 distinct CDR3 sequences, about 40% found once; its top ten account for roughly 21%. The chain is built from TRBV12-3 or TRBV12-4 and TRBJ1-1; a weak D match, TRBD1 (5 bases). Sequenced material: PBMCs, taken before or after stereotactic body radiation therapy (not recorded which). The source of this sequence is a donor aged 50 or older with non-small cell lung cancer. The CDR3: CASSFQGATEAFF. The CDR3 nucleotides are TGTGCCAGCAGTTTTCAGGGTGCCACTGAAGCTTTCTTT.